The rows below give T cell receptor beta chains drawn from one sample of a study of cytomegalovirus exposure and HLA in healthy donors. Here immunoSEQ multiplex PCR was the method, and the copy in TCRdb shows in-frame clones only, minus some. The sample includes about 110,000 clones, 70% to 80% of them seen just once. Specimen: PBMCs. Receptors were obtained from a man between 50 and 59 years old in good health and CMV-seropositive. Each CDR3 is given without its conserved first and last residue. Not all rows give a size; the values are once, few, many and, for expanded clones, a class.

j_gene	v_gene	abundance	CDR3aa
TRBJ1-2	TRBV29-1	NA	SVEDPLQGRGGYT
TRBJ2-4	TRBV5-1	NA	ASSLSLGTQGIQY
TRBJ1-1	TRBV7-9	NA	ASSEQGGEAF
TRBJ1-5	TRBV5-1	NA	ASSPSVGGDQPQH
TRBJ1-5	TRBV5-5	few	ASSFPGSGPAQH
TRBJ2-1	TRBV7-3	NA	ASSAIAGGYNEQF
TRBJ2-4	TRBV5-4	NA	ASSLDRGGKNSQY
TRBJ2-7	TRBV7-2	NA	ASSLSNSLIGFEQY
TRBJ2-3	TRBV30	NA	AWTLAGGSDTQY
TRBJ2-3	TRBV30	NA	AWRRVDTQY
TRBJ2-1	TRBV14	once	ASSPGTSGGYNEQF
TRBJ1-2	TRBV18	NA	ASSPPGGFNYGYT
TRBJ2-5	TRBV2	few	ASTKREGAMETQY
TRBJ1-3	TRBV25-1	NA	ASSENGGGNGNTIY
TRBJ1-2	TRBV2	NA	ASSEQGYGYT
TRBJ1-4	TRBV25-1	NA	ASSGVGLGEKLF
TRBJ2-2	TRBV27	once	ASRNWAGGGTGELF
TRBJ2-5	TRBV2	NA	ASSVLDSQETQY
TRBJ2-7	TRBV27	NA	ASSRRPWDRAFSDEQY
TRBJ1-6	TRBV6-5	NA	ASHRSSYNSPLH
TRBJ2-5	TRBV2	NA	ASAGQEVETQY
TRBJ2-2	TRBV9	NA	ASSVGGGSPAGAGELF